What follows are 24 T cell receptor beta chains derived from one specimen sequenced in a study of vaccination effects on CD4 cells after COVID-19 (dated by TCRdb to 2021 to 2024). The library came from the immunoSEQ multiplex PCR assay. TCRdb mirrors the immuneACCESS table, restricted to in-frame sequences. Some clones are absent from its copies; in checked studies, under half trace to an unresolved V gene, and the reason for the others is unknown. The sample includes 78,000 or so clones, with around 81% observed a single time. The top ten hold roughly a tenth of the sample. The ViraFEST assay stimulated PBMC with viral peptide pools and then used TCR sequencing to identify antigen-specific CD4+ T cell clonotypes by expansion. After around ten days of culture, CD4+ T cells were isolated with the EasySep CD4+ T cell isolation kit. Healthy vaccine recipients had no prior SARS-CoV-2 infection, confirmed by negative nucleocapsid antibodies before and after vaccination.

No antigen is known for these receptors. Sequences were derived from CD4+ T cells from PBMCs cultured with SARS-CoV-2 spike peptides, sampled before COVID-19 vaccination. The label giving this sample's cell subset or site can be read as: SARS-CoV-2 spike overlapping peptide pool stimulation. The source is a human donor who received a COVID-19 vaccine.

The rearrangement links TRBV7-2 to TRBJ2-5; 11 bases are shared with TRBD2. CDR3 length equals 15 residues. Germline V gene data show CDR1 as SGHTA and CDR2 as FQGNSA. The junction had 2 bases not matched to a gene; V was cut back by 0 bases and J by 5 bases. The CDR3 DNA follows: TGTGCCAGCAGCTTAGCGCCTAGCGGGGGGGAGACCCAGTACTTC. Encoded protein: CASSLAPSGGETQYF. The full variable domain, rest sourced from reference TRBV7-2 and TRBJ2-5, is GAGVSQSPSNKVTEKGKDVELRCDPISGHTALYWYRQSLGQGLEFLIYFQGNSAPDKSGLPSDRFSAERTGGSVSTLTIQRTQQEDSAVYLCASSLAPSGGETQYFGPGTRLLVL.

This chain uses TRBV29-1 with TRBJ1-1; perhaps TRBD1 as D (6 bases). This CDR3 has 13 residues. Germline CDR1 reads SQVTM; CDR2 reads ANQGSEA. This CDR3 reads CTAKWGPQAEAFF. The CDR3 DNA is TGCACCGCAAAATGGGGGCCCCAAGCTGAAGCTTTCTTT. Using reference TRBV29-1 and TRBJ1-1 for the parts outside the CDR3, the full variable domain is SAVISQKPSRDICQRGTSLTIQCQVDSQVTMMFWYRQQPGQSLTLIATANQGSEATYESGFVIDKFPISRPNLTFSTLTVSNMSPEDSSIYLCTAKWGPQAEAFFGQGTRLTVV.

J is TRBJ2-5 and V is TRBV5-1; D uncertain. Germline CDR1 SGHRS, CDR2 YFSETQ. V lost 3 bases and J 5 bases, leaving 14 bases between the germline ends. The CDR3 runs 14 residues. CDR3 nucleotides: TGCGCCAGCAGCTGGGGATTGCCGGCGGAGACCCAGTACTTC. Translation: CASSWGLPAETQYF.

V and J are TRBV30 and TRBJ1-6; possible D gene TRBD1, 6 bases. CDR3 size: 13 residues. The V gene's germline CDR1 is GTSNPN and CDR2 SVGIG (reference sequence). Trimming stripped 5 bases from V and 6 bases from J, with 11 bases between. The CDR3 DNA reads TGTGCCTGGGGAACAGGGACTAATTCACCCCTCCACTTT. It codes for CAWGTGTNSPLHF.

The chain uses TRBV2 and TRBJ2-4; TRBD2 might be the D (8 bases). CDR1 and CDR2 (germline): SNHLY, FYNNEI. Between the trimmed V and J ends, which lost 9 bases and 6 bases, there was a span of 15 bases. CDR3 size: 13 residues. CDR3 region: CASGLAGGNIQYF. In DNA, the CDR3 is TGTGCCAGTGGACTAGCAGGGGGAAACATTCAGTACTTC.

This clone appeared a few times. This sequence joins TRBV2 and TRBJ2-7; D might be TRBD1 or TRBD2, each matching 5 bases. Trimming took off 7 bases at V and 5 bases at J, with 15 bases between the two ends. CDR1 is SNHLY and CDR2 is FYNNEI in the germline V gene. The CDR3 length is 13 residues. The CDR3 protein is CASNRDPWNEQYV. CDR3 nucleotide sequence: TGTGCCAGCAACCGGGACCCTTGGAACGAGCAGTACGTC.

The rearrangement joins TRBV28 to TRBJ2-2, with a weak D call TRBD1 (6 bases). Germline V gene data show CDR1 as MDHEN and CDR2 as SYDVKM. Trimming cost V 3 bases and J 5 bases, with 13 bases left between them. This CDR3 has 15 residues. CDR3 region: CASSFISRGTGELFF. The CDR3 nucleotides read TGTGCCAGCAGTTTTATTAGTAGGGGGACCGGGGAGCTGTTTTTT.

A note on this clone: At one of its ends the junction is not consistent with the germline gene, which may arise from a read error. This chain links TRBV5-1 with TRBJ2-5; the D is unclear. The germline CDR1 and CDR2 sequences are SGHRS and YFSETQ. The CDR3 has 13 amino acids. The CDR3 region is CASSLTDQESQYF. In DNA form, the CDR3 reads TGCGCCAGCAGCTTGACGGACCAAGAGTCCCAGTACTTC.

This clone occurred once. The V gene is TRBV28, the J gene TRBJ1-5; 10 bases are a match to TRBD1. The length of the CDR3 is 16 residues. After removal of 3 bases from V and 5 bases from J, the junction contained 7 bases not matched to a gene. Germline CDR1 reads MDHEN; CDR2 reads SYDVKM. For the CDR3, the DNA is TGTGCCAGCAGTTTGTTGGGACAGGGGTACGATCAGCCCCAGCATTTT. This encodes CASSLLGQGYDQPQHF.

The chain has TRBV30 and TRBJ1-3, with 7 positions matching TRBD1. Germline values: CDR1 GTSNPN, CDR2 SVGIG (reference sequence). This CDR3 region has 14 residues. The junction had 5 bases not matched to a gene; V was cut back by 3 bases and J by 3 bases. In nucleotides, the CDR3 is TGTGCCTGGAGCGAAGGGGGCGGTGGAAACACCATATATTTT. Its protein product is CAWSEGGGGNTIYF.

The CDR3, as DNA: TGTGCCAGCAGCCCAACCGGGACTAGCGGGGGGGAGCAGTTCTTC. It codes for CASSPTGTSGGEQFF. V is TRBV9 and J is TRBJ2-1; TRBD2 agrees at 15 bases. V shed 4 bases, J shed 10 bases, and the junction held 6 bases outside the gene matches. Per germline, CDR1 SGDLS and CDR2 YYNGEE. The CDR3 is 15 residues long.

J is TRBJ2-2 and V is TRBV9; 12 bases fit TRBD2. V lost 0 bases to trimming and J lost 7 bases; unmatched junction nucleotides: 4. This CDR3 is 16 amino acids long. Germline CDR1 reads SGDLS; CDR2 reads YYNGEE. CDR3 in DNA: TGTGCCAGCAGCGTAGCGTCTAGCGGGGGGGTCGGGGAGCTGTTTTTT. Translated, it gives CASSVASSGGVGELFF.

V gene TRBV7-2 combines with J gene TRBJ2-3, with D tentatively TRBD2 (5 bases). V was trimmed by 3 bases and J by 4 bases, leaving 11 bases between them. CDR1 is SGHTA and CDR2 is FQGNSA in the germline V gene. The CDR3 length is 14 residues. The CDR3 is CASSLLARADTQYF. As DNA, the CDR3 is TGTGCCAGCAGCTTGCTAGCTCGGGCAGATACGCAGTATTTT.

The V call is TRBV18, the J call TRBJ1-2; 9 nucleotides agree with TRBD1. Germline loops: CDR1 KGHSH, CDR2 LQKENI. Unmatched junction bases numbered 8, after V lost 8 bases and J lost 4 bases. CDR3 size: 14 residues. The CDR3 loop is CASAPGTGFYGYTF. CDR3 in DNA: TGTGCCAGCGCCCCCGGGACAGGGTTCTATGGCTACACCTTC.

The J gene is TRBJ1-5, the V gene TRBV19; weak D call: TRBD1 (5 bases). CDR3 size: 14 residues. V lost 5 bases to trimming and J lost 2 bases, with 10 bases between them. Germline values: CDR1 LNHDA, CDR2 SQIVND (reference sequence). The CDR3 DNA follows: TGTGCCAGTAGTGGGGTAGGGGGCAATCAGCCCCAGCATTTT. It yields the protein CASSGVGGNQPQHF.

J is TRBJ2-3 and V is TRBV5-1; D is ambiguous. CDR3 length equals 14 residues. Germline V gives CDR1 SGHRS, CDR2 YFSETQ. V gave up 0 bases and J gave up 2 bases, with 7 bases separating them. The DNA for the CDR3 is TGCGCCAGCAGCTTGGGATTATTCACAGATACGCAGTATTTT. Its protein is CASSLGLFTDTQYF.

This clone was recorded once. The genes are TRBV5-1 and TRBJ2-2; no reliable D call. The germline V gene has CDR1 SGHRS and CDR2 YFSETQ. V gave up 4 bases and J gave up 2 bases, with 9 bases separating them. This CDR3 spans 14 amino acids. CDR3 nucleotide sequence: TGCGCCAGCAGCGATACGGCTAACACCGGGGAGCTGTTTTTT. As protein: CASSDTANTGELFF.

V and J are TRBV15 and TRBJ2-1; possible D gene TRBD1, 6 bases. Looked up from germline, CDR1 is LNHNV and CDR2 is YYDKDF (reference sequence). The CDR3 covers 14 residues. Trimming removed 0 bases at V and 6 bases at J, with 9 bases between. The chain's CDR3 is CATSRDRTANEQFF. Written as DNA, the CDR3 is TGTGCCACCAGCAGAGATCGGACAGCCAATGAGCAGTTCTTC.

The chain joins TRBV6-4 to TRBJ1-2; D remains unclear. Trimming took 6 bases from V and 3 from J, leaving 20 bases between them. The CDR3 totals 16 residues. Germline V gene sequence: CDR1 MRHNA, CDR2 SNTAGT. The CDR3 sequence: CASRPVSGFGHYGYTF. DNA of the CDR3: TGTGCCAGCAGGCCCGTCAGCGGCTTTGGGCACTATGGCTACACCTTC.

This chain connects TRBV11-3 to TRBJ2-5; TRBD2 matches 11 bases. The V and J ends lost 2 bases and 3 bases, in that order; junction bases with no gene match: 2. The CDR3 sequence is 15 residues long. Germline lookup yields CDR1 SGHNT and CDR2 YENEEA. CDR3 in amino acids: CASSLTSGGKETQYF. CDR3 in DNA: TGTGCCAGCAGCTTAACTAGCGGGGGTAAAGAGACCCAGTACTTC.

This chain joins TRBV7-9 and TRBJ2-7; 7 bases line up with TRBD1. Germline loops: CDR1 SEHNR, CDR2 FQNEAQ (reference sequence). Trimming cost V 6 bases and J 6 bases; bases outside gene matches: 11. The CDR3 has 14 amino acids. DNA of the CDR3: TGTGCCAGCAGAGATTCCAGGGGGTCTCCCGAGCAGTACGTC. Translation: CASRDSRGSPEQYV.

The CDR3 nucleotides read TGCAGCGTTGTATCGTTCGGGGTTAACTATGGCTACACCTTC. It is translated as CSVVSFGVNYGYTF. The rearrangement links TRBV29-1 to TRBJ1-2; D remains ambiguous. The CDR3 spans 14 residues. Germline-derived CDR1 and CDR2 are SQVTM and ANQGSEA. V lost 4 bases, J lost 1 base, and 13 bases lay in between.

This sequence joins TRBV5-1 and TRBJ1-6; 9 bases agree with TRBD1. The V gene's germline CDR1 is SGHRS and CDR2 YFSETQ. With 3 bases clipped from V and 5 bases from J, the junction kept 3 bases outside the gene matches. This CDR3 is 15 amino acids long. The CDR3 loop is CASSWGDRDNSPLHF. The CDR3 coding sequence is TGCGCCAGCAGCTGGGGGGACAGGGATAATTCACCCCTCCACTTT.

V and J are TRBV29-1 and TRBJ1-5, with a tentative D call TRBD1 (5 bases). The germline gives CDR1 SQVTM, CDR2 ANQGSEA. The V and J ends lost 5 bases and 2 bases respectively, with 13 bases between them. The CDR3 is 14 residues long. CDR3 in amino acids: CSVSRGLGNQPQHF. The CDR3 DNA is TGCAGCGTTTCTAGGGGCCTCGGCAATCAGCCCCAGCATTTT.